Listed here are 17 T cell receptor beta chains from one sample, sequenced in a study of post-analysis software for immune sequencing data. General study points: Among a handful of TRBV segments more frequent in patients than controls were TRBV5-6, TRBV5-1 and TRBV20-1.

Unique molecular identifiers were present in the TCR beta cDNA libraries. MiXCR, applied by TCRdb to the PCR reads, yields one record per CDR3 protein. The sample carries approximately 350,000 distinct CDR3 sequences, around a third recorded once. The antigens these receptors bind are not known. Sequenced material: blood. The receptors come from a girl between 5 and 17 years old with multiple sclerosis.

This clonotype has just a few counts. The V and J genes are TRBV20-1 and TRBJ2-5, with 7 bases matching TRBD2. Looked up from germline, CDR1 is DFQATT and CDR2 is SNEGSKA (reference sequence). This CDR3 is built from 17 residues. V lost 5 bases, J lost 2 bases, and 17 bases stayed unmatched. This CDR3 reads CSARPGLAGPAQETQYF. CDR3 DNA sequence: TGCAGTGCTCGACCCGGGTTAGCGGGCCCGGCACAAGAGACCCAGTACTTC.

The chain couples TRBV4-3 to TRBJ2-1; no clear D. The CDR3 loop spans 14 amino acids. The germline V and J ends were trimmed by 4 bases and 6 bases, with 13 bases remaining between them. Germline assignment: CDR1 LGHNA and CDR2 YSLEER. The CDR3 protein is CASSPEMNGNEQFF. The CDR3 nucleotides are TGCGCCAGCAGCCCGGAGATGAACGGCAATGAGCAGTTCTTC.

This clonotype has a handful of counts. The V call is TRBV20-1, the J call TRBJ1-2; 7 bases agree with TRBD1. Trimming took 6 bases from V and 4 from J; bases not matched to a gene: 8. The length of the CDR3 is 13 residues. Germline loops: CDR1 DFQATT, CDR2 SNEGSKA (reference sequence). The CDR3 sequence: CSANNWTGYGYTF. CDR3 DNA sequence: TGCAGTGCGAACAACTGGACAGGCTATGGCTACACCTTC.

This clonotype was counted between two and nine times. This rearrangement joins TRBV5-1 to TRBJ1-6; 8 bases are shared with TRBD1. The germline gives CDR1 SGHRS, CDR2 YFSETQ. The trim removed 4 bases at V and 9 bases at J, leaving 9 bases unmatched. The CDR3 loop spans 15 amino acids. CDR3 residues: CASSPSGQGSSPLHF. CDR3 sequence (DNA): TGCGCCAGCAGCCCATCCGGACAGGGCAGTTCACCCCTCCACTTT.

The chain employs TRBV6-5 and TRBJ2-5, with D possibly matching TRBD2 (6 bases). Per germline, CDR1 MNHEY and CDR2 SVGAGI. Trimming pared 4 bases from V and 3 bases from J, leaving 24 bases between. The CDR3 is made up of 18 amino acids. The CDR3 protein is CASSCSHSPGLPEETQYF. CDR3 sequence (DNA): TGTGCCAGCAGTTGCTCGCACAGCCCGGGACTCCCTGAAGAGACCCAGTACTTC.

Only a few counts were recorded for this clonotype. The rearrangement uses TRBV6-5 and TRBJ1-2; D is uncertain. This CDR3 is built from 14 residues. Germline V gene lookup returns CDR1 MNHEY and CDR2 SVGAGI. Deletions cut 0 bases from V and 5 bases from J, with 10 bases between. CDR3 sequence reads: CASSYSPSGYGYTF. As DNA, the CDR3 is TGTGCCAGCAGTTACTCGCCCAGCGGGTATGGCTACACCTTC.

This clonotype was seen only a few times. V is TRBV2 and J is TRBJ2-4, with 10 bases identical to TRBD2. J lost 3 bases, V lost 5 bases, and 10 bases had no gene match. Germline CDR1 reads SNHLY; CDR2 reads FYNNEI. CDR3 size: 17 residues. CDR3: CASSYPSGGVGKNIQYF. The CDR3 bases are TGTGCCAGCAGTTACCCTAGCGGGGGTGTCGGCAAAAACATTCAGTACTTC.

The rearrangement uses TRBV20-1 and TRBJ1-1; 8 bases line up with TRBD1. Looked up from germline, CDR1 is DFQATT and CDR2 is SNEGSKA (reference sequence). J lost 1 base, V lost 6 bases, and 7 bases had no gene match. The CDR3 covers 14 residues. The chain's CDR3 is CSAHPGTGNTEAFF. In DNA form, the CDR3 reads TGCAGTGCGCACCCCGGGACAGGGAACACTGAAGCTTTCTTT.

The V gene is TRBV6-5, the J gene TRBJ2-6; unclear D gene. The CDR3 totals 19 residues. Deletions cut 0 bases from V and 0 bases from J, with 15 bases between. Germline V gene sequence: CDR1 MNHEY, CDR2 SVGAGI. CDR3 sequence reads: CASSYSIGPESSGANVLTF. The CDR3 DNA reads as TGTGCCAGCAGTTACTCGATTGGTCCAGAAAGCTCTGGGGCCAACGTCCTGACTTTC.

This clonotype was detected a few times. This chain links TRBV6-1 with TRBJ1-2; 8 bases match TRBD1. The V gene end was trimmed by 3 bases and the J gene end by 4 bases; junction bases not matched to a gene: 7. Germline lookup yields CDR1 MNHNS and CDR2 SASEGT. The CDR3 consists of 15 residues. This CDR3 is CASSDRRTGRYGYTF. CDR3 in DNA: TGTGCCAGCAGTGATCGGCGGACAGGGCGCTATGGCTACACCTTC.

V is TRBV19 and J is TRBJ1-2; TRBD1 is a possible D gene (6 bases). The germline V gene encodes CDR1 LNHDA and CDR2 SQIVND (reference sequence). The CDR3 consists of 14 residues. V gave up 5 bases and J gave up 7 bases, with 17 bases separating them. CDR3 region: CASSLRRGQGGYTF. CDR3 nucleotides: TGTGCCAGTAGTCTTCGACGGGGGCAGGGTGGCTACACCTTC. Variable domain in full (rest from reference TRBV19 and TRBJ1-2): DGGITQSPKYLFRKEGQNVTLSCEQNLNHDAMYWYRQDPGQGLRLIYYSQIVNDFQKGDIAEGYSVSREKKESFPLTVTSAQKNPTAFYLCASSLRRGQGGYTFGSGTRLTVV.

This clonotype was seen a few times. The rearrangement links TRBV12-3 or TRBV12-4 to TRBJ2-5; 7 bases are a match to TRBD1. The CDR3 length is 14 residues. V lost 8 bases to trimming and J lost 4 bases; unmatched junction nucleotides: 10. The CDR3 DNA is TGTGCCAGCTTAAAGGGACAGCGTCTAGAGACCCAGTACTTC. Amino acid sequence: CASLKGQRLETQYF.

The V call is TRBV29-1, the J call TRBJ2-5; a weak D match, TRBD2 (6 bases). Germline loops: CDR1 SQVTM, CDR2 ANQGSEA. CDR3 length: 12 residues. The ends were cut back, 7 bases at V and 2 bases at J, with 11 bases in the middle. The CDR3 region is CSAGGLQETQYF. The DNA of the CDR3 is TGCAGCGCCGGGGGTCTTCAAGAGACCCAGTACTTC.

The chain links TRBV4-3 to TRBJ2-3; D is undetermined. This CDR3 region has 15 residues. Germline loops: CDR1 LGHNA, CDR2 YSLEER. V dropped 1 base and J dropped 6 bases, with 14 bases sitting between them. The CDR3 sequence is CASSQGPNGRDTQYF. The CDR3 DNA follows: TGCGCCAGCAGCCAAGGTCCTAACGGAAGGGATACGCAGTATTTT.

A few counts support this clonotype. The chain joins TRBV5-1 to TRBJ2-3, with no clear D. The germline V gene encodes CDR1 SGHRS and CDR2 YFSETQ. The ends were cut back, 6 bases at V and 2 bases at J, with 13 bases in the middle. The CDR3 has 14 residues. In nucleotides, the CDR3 is TGCGCCAGCAAGGCAGGTCCCTCCACAGATACGCAGTATTTT. Amino acid sequence: CASKAGPSTDTQYF.

The V call is TRBV5-1, the J call TRBJ2-6, with a weak D call TRBD2 (6 bases). The CDR3 is 17 amino acids. V was shortened by 3 bases and J by 4 bases, with 17 bases between the two germline ends. Germline CDR1 reads SGHRS; CDR2 reads YFSETQ. This chain's CDR3 is CASSWWSGVYGANVLTF. The CDR3 DNA follows: TGCGCCAGCAGCTGGTGGTCGGGGGTATACGGGGCCAACGTCCTGACTTTC.

The table lists this clonotype with a few counts. The genes are TRBV6-6 and TRBJ2-4; no clear D gene. The CDR3 is 16 amino acids. V lost 4 bases and J lost 1, with 14 bases in between. CDR1 and CDR2 (germline): MNHNY, SVGAGI (reference sequence). The CDR3 loop is CASSSQTRTAKNIQYF. The CDR3 bases are TGTGCCAGCAGTTCGCAGACCCGTACCGCCAAAAACATTCAGTACTTC.